A single sample gave rise to the 5 T cell receptor beta chains below, sequenced in a study of blood T cell repertoires in COVID-19. TCRdb's copy holds only in-frame clones and misses some; the assay was immunoSEQ multiplex PCR. Among about 52,000 clones listed, less than 95% were seen once. What was sequenced was peripheral blood. The receptors derive from a human donor in a cohort sampled during active COVID-19.

CDR3 in DNA: TGTGCCAGCAGCGTCGGCAGGGAGGCTGGAAACACCATATATTTT. It yields the protein CASSVGREAGNTIYF. This chain connects TRBV9 to TRBJ1-3; D is possibly TRBD1 (5 bases). Trimming removed 2 bases at V and 2 bases at J, with 11 bases between. Per germline, CDR1 SGDLS and CDR2 YYNGEE. This CDR3 comprises 15 residues.

The CDR3: CAWSVRLDPDTQYF. DNA for the CDR3: TGTGCCTGGAGTGTACGCCTAGACCCAGATACGCAGTATTTT. The chain links TRBV30 to TRBJ2-3; no firm D call. The germline V and J ends were trimmed by 0 bases and 4 bases, with 11 bases remaining between them. In germline, CDR1 is GTSNPN, CDR2 SVGIG (reference sequence). The CDR3 runs 14 residues.

This chain connects TRBV3-1 (or the pseudogene TRBV3-2) to TRBJ2-7, with 7 bases matching TRBD2. CDR3 length: 17 amino acids. Trimming at V came to 0 bases and at J to 0 bases, leaving 8 bases not matched to a gene. Germline V gives CDR1 LGHDT, CDR2 YNNKEL (reference sequence). DNA of the CDR3: TGTGCCAGCAGCCAAGATCTTGTAGTAGCGGGCTCCTACGAGCAGTACTTC. It is translated as CASSQDLVVAGSYEQYF.

The chain couples TRBV10-3 to TRBJ2-2, with 7 nucleotides matching TRBD1. The CDR3 has 15 residues. V trimming: 4 bases; J trimming: 1 base; junction bases outside the gene matches: 3. CDR1 is ENHRY, CDR2 SYGVKD, per germline. CDR3 nucleotide sequence: TGTGCCATCAGTGTTTGGGACAGGAACACCGGGGAGCTGTTTTTT. The encoded protein is CAISVWDRNTGELFF.

The chain joins TRBV7-8 to TRBJ1-1; D is perhaps TRBD1 (6 bases). The V gene lost 6 bases and the J gene lost 1 base, with 18 bases spanning the gap. CDR3 length: 16 amino acids. CDR1 is SGHVS and CDR2 is FQNEAQ in the germline V gene. Here the CDR3 DNA reads TGTGCCAGCAGATCACCTAATGACAGGAGGAACACTGAAGCTTTCTTT. Encoded protein: CASRSPNDRRNTEAFF.